This T cell receptor beta chain was found in a study of T cells in Graves' hyperthyroidism and ophthalmopathy. V was pared by 6 bases and J by 4 bases, with 17 bases of the junction left unmatched. In germline, CDR1 is DFQATT, CDR2 SNEGSKA (reference sequence). This CDR3 region has 17 residues. RNA transcripts yielded amplified TCR beta CDR3 regions. Using the HTBI primer set, a first-round RT-PCR was run on the TCR CDR3. TCRdb ran MiXCR on the multiplex PCR reads and lists one entry per CDR3 protein. This table holds hundreds of thousands of distinct CDR3 sequences, approximately 13% found once. V is TRBV20-1 and J is TRBJ1-2; 10 nucleotides match TRBD1. The sample comprised blood. The sequence came from a woman between 18 and 30 years old with Graves' hyperthyroidism. The CDR3 DNA reads as TGCAGTGCAACTGCTACCGGGACAGGGGACCTACGCTATGGCTACACCTTC. It encodes CSATATGTGDLRYGYTF.